Each of the 16 T cell receptor beta chains below was sequenced from the same sample in a study of blood T cells in healthy people across ages. A sample-barcoded 5' primer and a J-beta primer mix were used in a second PCR of about 7 to 12 cycles. TCRdb processed the 5' RACE reads anew with MiXCR; each CDR3 protein has one entry. The table lists 1,100,000 or so distinct CDR3 sequences, 45% of them singletons. The sample consisted of blood. The receptors come from a woman aged 55 to 70 in good health.

A few counts support this clonotype. This chain joins TRBV2 and TRBJ2-5; 10 bases map to TRBD2. This CDR3 has 16 residues. V shed 2 bases, J shed 4 bases, and the junction held 7 bases outside the gene matches. Germline CDR1 SNHLY, CDR2 FYNNEI. CDR3 in amino acids: CASSEMGAGGAETQYF. CDR3 sequence (DNA): TGTGCCAGCAGTGAAATGGGAGCGGGAGGGGCAGAGACCCAGTACTTC.

The chain couples TRBV6-5 to TRBJ1-5; a weak D match, TRBD1 (5 bases). The CDR3 consists of 14 residues. The V end was cut by 5 bases, the J end by 4 bases, with 12 bases between. CDR1 and CDR2 from the germline V gene are MNHEY and SVGAGI. CDR3 loop: CASSDARGNQPQHF. CDR3 nucleotides: TGTGCCAGCAGTGACGCAAGGGGAAATCAGCCCCAGCATTTT.

The rearrangement links TRBV15 to TRBJ2-2; TRBD1 aligns across 8 bases. Germline V gene lookup returns CDR1 LNHNV and CDR2 YYDKDF (reference sequence). The CDR3 has 14 amino acids. The V gene end was trimmed by 7 bases and the J gene end by 2 bases; junction bases not matched to a gene: 3. CDR3 nucleotides: TGTGCCACCACAGCAGGGGGCAACACCGGGGAGCTGTTTTTT. Translating it yields CATTAGGNTGELFF.

The J gene is TRBJ2-1, the V gene TRBV5-1; 10 bases are shared with TRBD2. With 3 bases clipped from V and 8 bases from J, the junction kept 8 bases outside the gene matches. This CDR3 spans 15 amino acids. CDR1 and CDR2 (germline): SGHRS, YFSETQ. Here the CDR3 DNA reads TGCGCCAGCAGCTGGCTAGCGGGAGTCTCCGATGAGCAGTTCTTC. It encodes CASSWLAGVSDEQFF.

The rearrangement links TRBV7-2 to TRBJ2-7, with TRBD1 matching 7 bases. V lost 5 bases and J lost 5; bases outside the gene matches: 9. This CDR3 is 14 amino acids long. CDR1 is SGHTA and CDR2 is FQGNSA in the germline V gene. The CDR3 loop reads CASSLTRTGHEQYF. In nucleotides, the CDR3 is TGTGCCAGCAGCCTCACCCGGACAGGCCACGAGCAGTACTTC.

In this sample, this clonotype turned up a few times. V is TRBV30 and J is TRBJ2-4; TRBD1 aligns across 7 bases. Germline V lookup: CDR1 GTSNPN, CDR2 SVGIG (reference sequence). The CDR3 runs 12 residues. V trimming: 1 base; J trimming: 8 bases; junction bases outside the gene matches: 2. The CDR3 nucleotides read TGTGCCTGGAGTGGACAGGGTGACATTCAGTACTTC. It codes for CAWSGQGDIQYF.

The chain is built from TRBV21-1 and TRBJ1-5; the D call in the table, TRBD1, was not verified against the DNA. TRBV21-1 is termed a pseudogene. The CDR3 has 15 amino acids. DNA for the CDR3: TGTGCCAGCAGCAAAGACGGGACAGGGGATCAGCCCCAGCATTTT. Residues: CASSKDGTGDQPQHF.

In regard to this clonotype: With a much larger clone just one base away, this may be a read error. This sequence joins TRBV10-3 and TRBJ2-5; 7 bases align to TRBD1. This CDR3 has 15 residues. The germline CDR1 and CDR2 sequences are ENHRY and SYGVKD. Here the CDR3 reads CAVSILGQDQETQYF. CDR3 bases: TGTGCCGTCAGCATTCTCGGACAGGACCAAGAGACCCAGTACTTC.

The chain uses TRBV25-1 and TRBJ1-1; 11 bases fit TRBD1. Germline-derived CDR1 and CDR2 are MGHDK and SYGVNS. V lost 6 bases to trimming and J lost 3 bases; unmatched junction nucleotides: 3. The CDR3 spans 14 residues. The CDR3 DNA reads as TGTGCCAGCAGAGGACAGGGGGCTTACACTGAAGCTTTCTTT. This gives the protein CASRGQGAYTEAFF.

Concerning this clonotype: A much bigger clone sits one base away, suggesting this may be a read error. The chain carries TRBV29-1 and TRBJ2-1; tentatively, D is TRBD2 (5 bases). CDR1 and CDR2 from the germline V gene are SQVTM and ANQGSEA. The CDR3 runs to 13 residues. CDR3 sequence: CSVPISDNNERFF. DNA for the CDR3: TGCAGCGTTCCGATTAGCGATAACAATGAGCGGTTCTTC.

The V gene is TRBV20-1, the J gene TRBJ2-5; tentative D call: TRBD2 (6 bases). V lost 6 bases, J lost 5 bases, and 16 bases lay in between. The CDR3 is 13 amino acids. The germline V gene has CDR1 DFQATT and CDR2 SNEGSKA (reference sequence). The CDR3 here is CSALGGRWETQYF. In nucleotides, the CDR3 is TGCAGTGCCCTGGGTGGGAGGTGGGAGACCCAGTACTTC.

This sequence joins TRBV12-3 or TRBV12-4 and TRBJ1-5; D is unclear. The CDR3 has 16 residues. The ends were cut back, 3 bases at V and 6 bases at J, with 18 bases in the middle. The CDR3 reads CASSFEAGKAGQPQHF. CDR3 DNA: TGTGCCAGCAGTTTTGAGGCAGGAAAGGCCGGTCAGCCCCAGCATTTT.

The sample holds many counts of this clonotype. V is TRBV28 and J is TRBJ2-7; D assignment may be TRBD1 or TRBD2 (5 bases each). V lost 5 bases, J lost 0 bases, and 14 bases lay in between. Germline values: CDR1 MDHEN, CDR2 SYDVKM. The CDR3 has 15 residues. CDR3: CASSPPGPSSYEQYF. The DNA of the CDR3 is TGTGCCAGCAGTCCCCCGGGACCCAGCTCCTACGAGCAGTACTTC.

This chain connects TRBV12-3 or TRBV12-4 to TRBJ1-6; unclear D gene. The CDR3 runs 13 residues. With 3 bases removed from V and 10 bases from J, the gap between germline ends came to 10 bases. CDR3 residues: CASSFRVGSPLHF. In DNA form, the CDR3 reads TGTGCCAGCAGTTTTAGGGTAGGATCACCCCTCCACTTT.

V and J are TRBV10-3 and TRBJ2-1; the D gene is possibly TRBD1 (7 bases). Trimming pared 3 bases from V and 10 bases from J, leaving 16 bases between. CDR3 length: 14 amino acids. Germline CDR1 is ENHRY and CDR2 is SYGVKD. DNA of the CDR3: TGTGCCATCAGTGAAGGGGGGACAGAGTACGAGCAGTTCTTC. It codes for CAISEGGTEYEQFF.

The V gene is TRBV27, the J gene TRBJ1-5; TRBD1 is a possible D gene (5 bases). V was clipped by 2 bases and J by 7 bases, with 12 bases between them. Germline V CDR1 and CDR2: MNHEY, SMNVEV (reference sequence). The CDR3 has 14 residues. The CDR3 protein is CASSLIRGEQPQHF. CDR3 bases: TGTGCCAGCAGTTTAATTCGGGGCGAGCAGCCCCAGCATTTT.